This entry features one T cell receptor (beta chain) sequence. Its specific antigen is unknown. The input lacks base qualities; no much larger clone sits a single base away. TCRbeta CDR3 regions were amplified from genomic DNA using the immunoSEQ Assay, a bias-controlled multiplex PCR. The paper's processing steps were these. Within the assay, amplification of reference gene primers was used to estimate how many nucleated cells each sample contained. To quantify the absolute abundance of each unique TCRbeta CDR3 rearrangement, sequence reads were collapsed and filtered. For each sample, productive Simpson clonality was calculated as the square root of Simpson's diversity index over productive rearrangements. Held by TCRdb, this immuneACCESS table contains in-frame sequences only and omits some clones. Under half of the omission traces to an unresolved V gene where checked; the cause of the rest is unknown. V and J calls and clone size are copied from that table; D and trimming were computed from the DNA. The sample data list around 200,000 clones, and 85% of these were observed just once. Clones ranked in the top ten supply 15% to 20% of the sample.

In the prospective study, participants were roughly 18 to 100 years old, resided in 20 to 30 geographic areas of the United States, and were enrolled through a virtual design. In the prospective study, participants were assigned to cohorts based on the clinical history participants reported in a screening survey and a study questionnaire. For ImmuneRACE Cohort 3, a participant was defined as recovered based on two consecutive negative NP/OP PCR tests, clearance by a healthcare professional, or resolution of symptoms. Mobile phlebotomists in the prospective study collected whole blood, serum and a nasopharyngeal or oropharyngeal swab from every participant. Additional blood draws and questionnaires over an approximately 2-month period could optionally be provided by prospective study participants. Prospective study blood samples were shipped either frozen or at room temperature before DNA extraction.

This record comes from a study of blood T cell repertoires in COVID-19 (dated by TCRdb to the early 2020s). General notes on the study: Samples from collaborators originated in the United States, Italy and Spain and spanned both the acute and convalescent phases of COVID-19. The prospective study material was composed of cDNA or gDNA derived from T cells, B-cell-depleted T cells, or PBMCs. Deeply sampled blood TCRbeta repertoires from subjects exposed to, actively infected with, or recovered from COVID-19 were included in the dataset. The repertoires were released in a freely available public database intended as a resource for research on the immune response to SARS-CoV-2. Samples were obtained from the ongoing ImmuneRACE study (first 160 participants) and from over a thousand subjects provided by 6 global collaborators. Nearly every sample came with metadata listing a de-identified subject ID, COVID-19 status, age in years and sex. HLA class I and class II types, where available, came from metadata supplied by the sample provider rather than from assay-based typing. The paper's findings and limits, for the study overall: The amount of clinical and demographic metadata varied by source and participant and was provided uncurated.

Source material: PBMCs or T cells enriched from blood (not recorded which). The TCR was taken from a man in his forties who had recovered from COVID-19.

The DNA sequence is given as TGTGCCATCACCTACAGCCTACACCCGTATAGCAATCAGCCCCAGCATTTT. It encodes CAITYSLHPYSNQPQHF. The sequence joins TRBV10-3 to TRBJ1-5; the D gene assignment is ambiguous. The cysteine opens and the phenylalanine closes a CDR3 of 17 amino acids. Here the CDR3 DNA is all that survives: 51 bases in frame from base 1. The junction carries 19 bases between V and J, which are trimmed by 7 bases and 0 bases respectively. The germline V gene encodes CDR1 ENHRY and CDR2 SYGVKD.